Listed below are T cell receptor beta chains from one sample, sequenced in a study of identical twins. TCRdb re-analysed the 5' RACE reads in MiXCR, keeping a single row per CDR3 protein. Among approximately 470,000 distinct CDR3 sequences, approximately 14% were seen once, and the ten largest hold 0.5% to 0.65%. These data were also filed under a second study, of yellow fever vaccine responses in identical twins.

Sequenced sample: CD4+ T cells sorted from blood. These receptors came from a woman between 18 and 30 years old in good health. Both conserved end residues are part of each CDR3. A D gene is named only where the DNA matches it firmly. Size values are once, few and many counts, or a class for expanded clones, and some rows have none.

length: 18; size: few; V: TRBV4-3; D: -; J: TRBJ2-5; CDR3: CASSQGKFQGAKKETQYF; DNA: TGCGCCAGCAGCCAAGGAAAATTTCAAGGGGCGAAGAAAGAGACCCAGTACTTC
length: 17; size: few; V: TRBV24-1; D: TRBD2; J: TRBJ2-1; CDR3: CATSAPPGTSDSNEQFF; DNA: TGTGCCACCAGTGCACCCCCCGGGACTAGCGACAGCAATGAGCAGTTCTTC
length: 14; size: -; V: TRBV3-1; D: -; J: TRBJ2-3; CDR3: CASSPRWGTDTQYF; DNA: TGTGCCAGCAGCCCCCGTTGGGGCACAGATACGCAGTATTTT
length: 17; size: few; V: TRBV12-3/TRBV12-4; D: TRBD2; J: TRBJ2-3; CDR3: CASSSGTSGLSTDTQYF; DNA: TGTGCCAGCAGTTCCGGGACTAGCGGCCTGAGCACAGATACGCAGTATTTT
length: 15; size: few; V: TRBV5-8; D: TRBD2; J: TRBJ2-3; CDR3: CASSLLAGMPDTQYF; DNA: TGTGCCAGCAGCTTGCTAGCGGGGATGCCAGATACGCAGTATTTT
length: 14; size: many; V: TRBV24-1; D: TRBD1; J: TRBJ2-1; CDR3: CATSDGGQGYEQFF; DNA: TGTGCCACCAGTGACGGGGGACAGGGCTATGAGCAGTTCTTC
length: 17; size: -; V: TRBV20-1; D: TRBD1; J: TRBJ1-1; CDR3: CSASGQGGTYMNTEAFF; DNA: TGCAGTGCTTCAGGACAGGGTGGCACCTACATGAACACTGAAGCTTTCTTT
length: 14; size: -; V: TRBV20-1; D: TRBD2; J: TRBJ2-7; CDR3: CSAIAGGAPGEQYF; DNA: TGCAGTGCTATTGCGGGGGGCGCCCCCGGCGAGCAGTACTTC
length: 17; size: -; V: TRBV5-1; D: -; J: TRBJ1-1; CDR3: CASELGAGPLGYTEAFF; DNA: TGCGCCAGCGAGCTCGGAGCAGGGCCGTTGGGGTACACTGAAGCTTTCTTT
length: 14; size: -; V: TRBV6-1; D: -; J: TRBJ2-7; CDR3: CASSPRGSGDEQYF; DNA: TGTGCCAGCAGCCCCAGGGGTTCGGGGGACGAGCAGTACTTC
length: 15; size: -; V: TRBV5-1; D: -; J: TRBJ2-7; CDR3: CASSPRERGAYEQYF; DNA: TGCGCCAGCAGCCCCAGGGAAAGGGGGGCCTACGAGCAGTACTTC
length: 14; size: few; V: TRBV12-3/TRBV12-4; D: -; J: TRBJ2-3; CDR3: CASRQIGGTDTQYF; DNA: TGTGCCAGCAGGCAAATTGGGGGAACAGATACGCAGTATTTT
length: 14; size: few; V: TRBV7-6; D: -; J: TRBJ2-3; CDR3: CASSLERPPEQQYF; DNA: TGTGCCAGCAGCTTAGAGAGGCCCCCGGAACAACAGTATTTT